The present TCR beta chain was sequenced within a study of neurological immune-mediated disorders. This clonotype was found a few times. TCRdb re-derived calls from the 5' RACE reads in MiXCR, one entry per CDR3 protein. The sample holds fewer than 80,000 distinct CDR3 sequences, approximately 4.6% seen once. The germline V and J ends were trimmed by 1 base and 0 bases, with 9 bases remaining between them. This CDR3 contains 15 residues. Germline CDR1 MGHDK, CDR2 SYGVNS. The V gene is TRBV25-1, the J gene TRBJ1-2; D call uncertain. The sequence derives from a woman aged 45-65 years with multiple sclerosis. Specimen: PBMCs. The CDR3 loop reads CASSELTVSNYGYTF. CDR3 DNA sequence: TGTGCCAGCAGTGAATTGACGGTATCTAACTATGGCTACACCTTC.